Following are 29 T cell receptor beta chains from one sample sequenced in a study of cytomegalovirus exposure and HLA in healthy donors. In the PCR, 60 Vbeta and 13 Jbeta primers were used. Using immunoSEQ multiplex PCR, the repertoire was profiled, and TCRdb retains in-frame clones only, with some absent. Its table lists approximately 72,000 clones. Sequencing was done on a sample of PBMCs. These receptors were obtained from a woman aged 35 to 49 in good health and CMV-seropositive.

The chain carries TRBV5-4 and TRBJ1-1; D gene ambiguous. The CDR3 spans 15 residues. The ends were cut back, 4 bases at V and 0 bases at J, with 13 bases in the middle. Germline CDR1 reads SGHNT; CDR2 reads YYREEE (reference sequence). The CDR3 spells CASSPSSRLNTEAFF. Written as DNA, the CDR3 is TGTGCCAGCAGCCCATCGAGTCGGTTGAACACTGAAGCTTTCTTT.

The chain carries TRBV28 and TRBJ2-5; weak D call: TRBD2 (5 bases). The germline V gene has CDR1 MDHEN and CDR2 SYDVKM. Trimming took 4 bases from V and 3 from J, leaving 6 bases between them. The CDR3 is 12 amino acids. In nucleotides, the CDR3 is TGTGCCAGCAGTTACGGGGAAGAGACCCAGTACTTC. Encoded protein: CASSYGEETQYF.

CDR3 region: CASSPGQAEIYGYTF. For the CDR3, the DNA is TGCGCCAGCAGCCCGGGACAGGCGGAGATCTATGGCTACACCTTC. This chain joins TRBV5-1 and TRBJ1-2, with 8 bases fitting TRBD1. Germline loops: CDR1 SGHRS, CDR2 YFSETQ. Trimming cost V 4 bases and J 4 bases; bases outside gene matches: 9. CDR3 length: 15 residues. The complete variable domain, with remaining parts taken from reference TRBV5-1 and TRBJ1-2, reads KAGVTQTPRYLIKTRGQQVTLSCSPISGHRSVSWYQQTPGQGLQFLFEYFSETQRNKGNFPGRFSGRQFSNSRSEMNVSTLELGDSALYLCASSPGQAEIYGYTFGSGTRLTVV.

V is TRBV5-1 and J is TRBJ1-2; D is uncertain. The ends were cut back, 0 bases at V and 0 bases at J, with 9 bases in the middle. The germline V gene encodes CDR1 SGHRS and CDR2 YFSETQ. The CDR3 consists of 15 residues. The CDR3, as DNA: TGCGCCAGCAGCTTGGGTGGTTACTCTAACTATGGCTACACCTTC. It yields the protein CASSLGGYSNYGYTF.

The CDR3: CASRSLQGNTEAFF. Written as DNA, the CDR3 is TGTGCCAGCAGATCCCTCCAGGGGAACACTGAAGCTTTCTTT. V gene TRBV27 combines with J gene TRBJ1-1; TRBD1 is a possible D gene (5 bases). CDR3 size: 14 residues. V lost 6 bases to trimming and J lost 1 base, with 12 bases between them. Per the germline V gene, CDR1 is MNHEY and CDR2 is SMNVEV (reference sequence).

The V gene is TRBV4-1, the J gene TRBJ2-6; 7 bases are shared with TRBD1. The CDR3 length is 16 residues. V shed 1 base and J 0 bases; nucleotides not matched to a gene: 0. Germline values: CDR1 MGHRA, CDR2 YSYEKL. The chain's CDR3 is CASSQAGGSGANVLTF. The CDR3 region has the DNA TGCGCCAGCAGCCAAGCAGGGGGCTCTGGGGCCAACGTCCTGACTTTC.

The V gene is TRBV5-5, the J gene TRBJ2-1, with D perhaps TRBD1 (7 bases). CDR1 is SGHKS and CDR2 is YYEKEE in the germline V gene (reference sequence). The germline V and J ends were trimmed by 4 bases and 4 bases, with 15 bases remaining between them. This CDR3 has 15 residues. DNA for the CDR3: TGTGCCAGCAGCCCCCAGGGGGGACCTTACAATGAGCAGTTCTTC. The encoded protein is CASSPQGGPYNEQFF.

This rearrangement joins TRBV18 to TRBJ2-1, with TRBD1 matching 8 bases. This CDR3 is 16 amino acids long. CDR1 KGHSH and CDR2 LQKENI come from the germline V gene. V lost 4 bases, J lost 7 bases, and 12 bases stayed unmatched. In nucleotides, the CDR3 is TGTGCCAGCTCACTGCAGGTGGGACAGGTTAGAAATGAGCAGTTCTTC. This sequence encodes CASSLQVGQVRNEQFF. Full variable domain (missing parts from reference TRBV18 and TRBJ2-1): NAGVMQNPRHLVRRRGQEARLRCSPMKGHSHVYWYRQLPEEGLKFMVYLQKENIIDESGMPKERFSAEFPKEGPSILRIQQVVRGDSAAYFCASSLQVGQVRNEQFFGPGTRLTVL.

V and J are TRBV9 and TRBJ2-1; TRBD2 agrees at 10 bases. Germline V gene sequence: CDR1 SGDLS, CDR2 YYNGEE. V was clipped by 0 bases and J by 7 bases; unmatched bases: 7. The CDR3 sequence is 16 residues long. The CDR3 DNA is TGTGCCAGCAGCGTAGAGGTAGGAGCGGGGGGGAATGAGCAGTTCTTC. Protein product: CASSVEVGAGGNEQFF.

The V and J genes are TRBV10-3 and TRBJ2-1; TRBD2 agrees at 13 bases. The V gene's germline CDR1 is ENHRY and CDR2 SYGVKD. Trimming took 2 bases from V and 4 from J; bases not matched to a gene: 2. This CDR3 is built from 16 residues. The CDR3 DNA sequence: TGTGCCATCAGTGAGCCGGGACTAGCGGGGTACAATGAGCAGTTCTTC. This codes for CAISEPGLAGYNEQFF.

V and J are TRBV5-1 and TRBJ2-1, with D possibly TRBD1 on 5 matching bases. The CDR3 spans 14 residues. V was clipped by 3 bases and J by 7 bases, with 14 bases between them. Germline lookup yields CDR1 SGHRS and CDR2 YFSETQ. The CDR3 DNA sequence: TGCGCCAGCAGCTATTTGGGGCGTCTGAATGAGCAGTTCTTC. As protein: CASSYLGRLNEQFF. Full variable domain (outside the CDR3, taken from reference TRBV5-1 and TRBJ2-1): KAGVTQTPRYLIKTRGQQVTLSCSPISGHRSVSWYQQTPGQGLQFLFEYFSETQRNKGNFPGRFSGRQFSNSRSEMNVSTLELGDSALYLCASSYLGRLNEQFFGPGTRLTVL.

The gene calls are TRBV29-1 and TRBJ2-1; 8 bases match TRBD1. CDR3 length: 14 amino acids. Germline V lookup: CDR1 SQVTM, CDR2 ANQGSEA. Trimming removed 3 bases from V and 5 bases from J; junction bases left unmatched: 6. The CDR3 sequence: CSVDRTGKNNEQFF. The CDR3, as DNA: TGCAGCGTTGACCGGACAGGGAAAAACAATGAGCAGTTCTTC.

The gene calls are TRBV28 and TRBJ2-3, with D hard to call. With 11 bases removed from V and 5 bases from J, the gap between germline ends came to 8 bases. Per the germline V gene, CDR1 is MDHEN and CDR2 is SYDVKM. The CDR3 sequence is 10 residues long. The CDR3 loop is CASQLDTQYF. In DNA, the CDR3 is TGTGCCTCACAATTAGATACGCAGTATTTT.

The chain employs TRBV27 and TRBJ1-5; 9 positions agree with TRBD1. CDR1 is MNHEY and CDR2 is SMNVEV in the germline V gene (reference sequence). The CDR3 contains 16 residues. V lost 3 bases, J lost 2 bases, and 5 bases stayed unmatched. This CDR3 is CASSLGTGYGNQPQHF. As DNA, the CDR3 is TGTGCCAGCAGTTTGGGGACAGGGTATGGCAATCAGCCCCAGCATTTT.

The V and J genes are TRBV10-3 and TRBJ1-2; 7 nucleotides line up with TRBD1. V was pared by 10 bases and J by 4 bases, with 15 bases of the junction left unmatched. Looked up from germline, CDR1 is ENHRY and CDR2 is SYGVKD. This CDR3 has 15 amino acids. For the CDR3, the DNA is TGTGCCACCTGGGACCGGGACAGTACAAGCTATGGCTACACCTTC. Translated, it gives CATWDRDSTSYGYTF.

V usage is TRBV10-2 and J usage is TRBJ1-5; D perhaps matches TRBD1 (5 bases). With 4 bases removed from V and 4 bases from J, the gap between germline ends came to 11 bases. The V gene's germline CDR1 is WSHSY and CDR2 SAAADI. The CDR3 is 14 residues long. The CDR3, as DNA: TGCGCCAGCAGTGCCGGGGGGACGAATCAGCCCCAGCATTTT. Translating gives CASSAGGTNQPQHF.

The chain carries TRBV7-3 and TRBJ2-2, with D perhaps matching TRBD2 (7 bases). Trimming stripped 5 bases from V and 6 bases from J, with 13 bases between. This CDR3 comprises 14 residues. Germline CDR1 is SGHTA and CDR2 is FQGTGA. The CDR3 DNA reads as TGTGCCAGCAGCCCTCTAGGGGGGGCCGGGGAGCTGTTTTTT. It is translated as CASSPLGGAGELFF.

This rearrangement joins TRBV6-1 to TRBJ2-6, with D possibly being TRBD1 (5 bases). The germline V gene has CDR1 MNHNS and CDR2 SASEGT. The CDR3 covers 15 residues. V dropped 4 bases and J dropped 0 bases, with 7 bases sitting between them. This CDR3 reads CASSGDSSGANVLTF. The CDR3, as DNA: TGTGCCAGCAGTGGCGACAGCTCTGGGGCCAACGTCCTGACTTTC.

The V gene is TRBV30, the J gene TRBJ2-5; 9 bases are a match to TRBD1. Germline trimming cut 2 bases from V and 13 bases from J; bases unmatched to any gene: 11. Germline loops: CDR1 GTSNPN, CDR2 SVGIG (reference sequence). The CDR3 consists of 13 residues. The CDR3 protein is CAWSYRGQDPRYF. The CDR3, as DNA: TGTGCCTGGAGTTACAGGGGGCAGGACCCAAGGTACTTC.

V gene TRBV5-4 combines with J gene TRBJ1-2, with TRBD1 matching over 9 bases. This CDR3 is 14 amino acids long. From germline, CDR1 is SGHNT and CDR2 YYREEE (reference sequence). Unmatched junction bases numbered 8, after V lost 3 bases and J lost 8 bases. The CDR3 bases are TGTGCCAGCAGCTCCGACAGGGGGTCTTACGGCTACACCTTC. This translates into CASSSDRGSYGYTF. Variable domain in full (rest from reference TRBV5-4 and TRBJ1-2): ETGVTQSPTHLIKTRGQQVTLRCSSQSGHNTVSWYQQALGQGPQFIFQYYREEENGRGNFPPRFSGLQFPNYSSELNVNALELDDSALYLCASSSDRGSYGYTFGSGTRLTVV.

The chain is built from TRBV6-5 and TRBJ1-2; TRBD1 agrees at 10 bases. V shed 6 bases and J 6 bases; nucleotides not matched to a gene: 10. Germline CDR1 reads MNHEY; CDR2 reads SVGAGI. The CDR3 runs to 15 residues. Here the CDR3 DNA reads TGTGCCAGCAGCCCTCGACAGGGGGCGTGGGATGGCTACACCTTC. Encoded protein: CASSPRQGAWDGYTF.

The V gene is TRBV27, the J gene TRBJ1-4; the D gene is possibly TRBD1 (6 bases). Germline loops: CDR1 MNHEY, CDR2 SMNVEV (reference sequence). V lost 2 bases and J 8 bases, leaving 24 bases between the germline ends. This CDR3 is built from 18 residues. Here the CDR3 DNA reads TGTGCCAGCAGTTTAAGGAACGGAAGGGGGAGCCCTAGGGAAAAACTGTTTTTT. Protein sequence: CASSLRNGRGSPREKLFF.

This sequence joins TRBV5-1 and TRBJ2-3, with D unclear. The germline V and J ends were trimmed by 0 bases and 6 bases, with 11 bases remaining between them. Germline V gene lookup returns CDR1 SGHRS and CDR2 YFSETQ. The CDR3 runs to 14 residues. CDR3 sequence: CASSLDASTDTQYF. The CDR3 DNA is TGCGCCAGCAGCTTGGATGCTAGTACGGATACGCAGTATTTT.

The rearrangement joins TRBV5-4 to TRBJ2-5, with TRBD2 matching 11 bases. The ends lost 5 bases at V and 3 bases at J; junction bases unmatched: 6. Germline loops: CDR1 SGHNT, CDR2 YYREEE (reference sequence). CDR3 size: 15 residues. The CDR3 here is CASRKGTSGEETQYF. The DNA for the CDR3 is TGTGCCAGCAGAAAAGGGACTAGCGGAGAAGAGACCCAGTACTTC.

In nucleotides, the CDR3 is TGTGCCAGCAGCTTAGGGGGGACCCAAGAGACCCAGTACTTC. Its protein product is CASSLGGTQETQYF. J is TRBJ2-5 and V is TRBV7-3; possible D gene TRBD2, 6 bases. From germline, CDR1 is SGHTA and CDR2 FQGTGA. CDR3 size: 14 residues. V was clipped by 2 bases and J by 1 base, with 8 bases between them.

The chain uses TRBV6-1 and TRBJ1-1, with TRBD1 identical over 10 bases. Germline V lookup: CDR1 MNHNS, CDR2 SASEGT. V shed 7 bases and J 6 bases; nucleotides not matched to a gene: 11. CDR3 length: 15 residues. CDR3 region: CASIVLRQGAAEAFF. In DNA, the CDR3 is TGTGCCAGCATAGTGTTGAGACAGGGGGCAGCTGAAGCTTTCTTT.

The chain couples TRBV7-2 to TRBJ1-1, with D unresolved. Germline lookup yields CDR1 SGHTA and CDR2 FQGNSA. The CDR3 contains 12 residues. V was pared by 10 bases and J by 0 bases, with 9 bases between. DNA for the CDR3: TGTGCCAACAGACAAGTGAACACTGAAGCTTTCTTT. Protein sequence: CANRQVNTEAFF.

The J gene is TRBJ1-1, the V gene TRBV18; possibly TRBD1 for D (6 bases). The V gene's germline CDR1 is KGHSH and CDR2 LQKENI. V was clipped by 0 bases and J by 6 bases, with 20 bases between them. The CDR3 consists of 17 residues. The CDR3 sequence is CASSPPGSGALASEAFF. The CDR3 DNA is TGTGCCAGCTCACCACCGGGCTCAGGGGCGTTGGCCTCTGAAGCTTTCTTT. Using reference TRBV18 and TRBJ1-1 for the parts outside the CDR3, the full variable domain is NAGVMQNPRHLVRRRGQEARLRCSPMKGHSHVYWYRQLPEEGLKFMVYLQKENIIDESGMPKERFSAEFPKEGPSILRIQQVVRGDSAAYFCASSPPGSGALASEAFFGQGTRLTVV.

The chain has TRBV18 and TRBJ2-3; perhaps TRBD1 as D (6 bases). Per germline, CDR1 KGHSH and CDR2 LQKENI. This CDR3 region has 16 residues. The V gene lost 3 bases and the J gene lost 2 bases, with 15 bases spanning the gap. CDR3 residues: CASSPNRVGNTDTQYF. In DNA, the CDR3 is TGTGCCAGCTCACCCAACAGGGTCGGGAACACAGATACGCAGTATTTT.